Presented here are 26 T cell receptor beta chains from one specimen sequenced in a study of blood T cell repertoires in COVID-19. Measured with immunoSEQ multiplex PCR; TCRdb has only the in-frame clones, and not every one. This table has around 300,000 clones, 80% to 95% appearing once. Material: peripheral blood. The source is a woman younger than 45 with COVID-19, enrolled during active disease.

The CDR3: CASSQLNLPDEDYGPGELFF. The CDR3 DNA follows: TGTGCCAGCTCACAACTCAACCTACCAGACGAGGACTATGGACCCGGGGAGCTGTTTTTT. The chain joins TRBV18 to TRBJ2-2; weak D call: TRBD2 (6 bases). V was clipped by 4 bases and J by 6 bases, with 30 bases between them. Germline-derived CDR1 and CDR2 are KGHSH and LQKENI. CDR3 length: 20 residues.

In its sample, this clone was seen a few times. V is TRBV30 and J is TRBJ2-2, with a possible D match to TRBD1 (6 bases). CDR3 size: 13 residues. Trimming removed 0 bases from V and 7 bases from J, with 9 bases in between. Germline values: CDR1 GTSNPN, CDR2 SVGIG (reference sequence). The CDR3 loop is CAWSVYRVGELFF. CDR3 nucleotides: TGTGCCTGGAGTGTATACAGGGTCGGGGAGCTGTTTTTT.

This clone showed up just a few times. In the same sample, other DNA sequences code for this CDR3. The chain recombines TRBV30 with TRBJ2-3; no clear D gene. CDR3 length: 12 amino acids. CDR1 and CDR2 (germline): GTSNPN, SVGIG (reference sequence). The V and J ends lost 4 bases and 1 base respectively, with 6 bases between them. Written as DNA, the CDR3 is TGTGCCTGGAACCGGGGCACAGATACGCAGTATTTT. Encoded protein: CAWNRGTDTQYF.

This clone was recorded once. This chain connects TRBV11-2 to TRBJ1-2, with 10 bases lining up with TRBD1. The V segment lost 1 base and the J segment 3 bases; nucleotides outside the gene matches: 8. Germline-derived CDR1 and CDR2 are SGHAT and FQNNGV. The CDR3 contains 17 residues. The CDR3 here is CASSLAGTGAIHYGYTF. The DNA for the CDR3 is TGTGCCAGCAGCTTAGCCGGGACAGGGGCAATCCACTATGGCTACACCTTC.

In DNA, the CDR3 is TGTGCCATCAGTGTTTCGGAGGGCACAGATACGCAGTATTTT. Translation gives CAISVSEGTDTQYF. This chain links TRBV10-3 with TRBJ2-3; TRBD2 is a possible D gene (5 bases). The V end was cut by 4 bases, the J end by 1 base, with 9 bases between. Germline V gives CDR1 ENHRY, CDR2 SYGVKD. The CDR3 is 14 amino acids.

This chain uses TRBV30 with TRBJ2-5; 14 bases line up with TRBD2. Trimming cost V 5 bases and J 4 bases; bases outside gene matches: 6. Germline CDR1 and CDR2: GTSNPN and SVGIG (reference sequence). The length of the CDR3 is 15 residues. The CDR3 region is CAWAGLAGVTETQYF. CDR3 coding DNA: TGTGCCTGGGCGGGACTAGCGGGAGTTACAGAGACCCAGTACTTC.

The chain combines TRBV5-4 with TRBJ1-2; maybe TRBD1 (5 bases). V shed 0 bases and J shed 1 base, with 13 bases lying between them. Germline CDR1 is SGHNT and CDR2 is YYREEE (reference sequence). The CDR3 spans 16 residues. The CDR3 nucleotides are TGTGCCAGCAGCTTGGGTGACAGCTATCTTAACTATGGCTACACCTTC. Translation: CASSLGDSYLNYGYTF.

The chain carries TRBV19 and TRBJ2-7, with 7 bases that match TRBD1. The CDR3 extends over 12 amino acids. V was pared by 6 bases and J by 7 bases, with 6 bases of the junction left unmatched. Germline CDR1 and CDR2: LNHDA and SQIVND (reference sequence). The CDR3 DNA reads TGTGCCAGTAGCCCGGGACAGCGGGAGCAGTACTTC. Translated, it gives CASSPGQREQYF.

This clone has more than one count but fewer than ten. The chain carries TRBV12-5 and TRBJ2-3; 10 nucleotides align to TRBD2. V gave up 0 bases and J gave up 3 bases; unmatched junction bases: 12. The V gene's germline CDR1 is LGHNT and CDR2 FRNRAP. CDR3 length: 19 amino acids. The chain's CDR3 is CASGLVPDGELAGTDTQYF. The CDR3 DNA sequence: TGTGCTAGTGGTTTGGTACCCGACGGGGAACTAGCGGGAACAGATACGCAGTATTTT.

This clone showed up just a few times. The chain is built from TRBV5-1 and TRBJ1-3, with TRBD1 as a possible D gene (6 bases). There are 14 residues in the CDR3. V was shortened by 4 bases and J by 0 bases, with 8 bases between the two germline ends. Germline lookup yields CDR1 SGHRS and CDR2 YFSETQ. Here the CDR3 DNA reads TGCGCCAGCAGCCCGGACAGCTCTGGAAACACCATATATTTT. Translation: CASSPDSSGNTIYF. Full variable domain (outside the CDR3, taken from reference TRBV5-1 and TRBJ1-3): KAGVTQTPRYLIKTRGQQVTLSCSPISGHRSVSWYQQTPGQGLQFLFEYFSETQRNKGNFPGRFSGRQFSNSRSEMNVSTLELGDSALYLCASSPDSSGNTIYFGEGSWLTVV.

CDR3 nucleotide sequence: TGTGCCAGCAGCGTAGCCCCTCCCACAGATACGCAGTATTTT. This encodes CASSVAPPTDTQYF. The chain is built from TRBV9 and TRBJ2-3; D gene unclear. With 0 bases removed from V and 2 bases from J, the gap between germline ends came to 7 bases. The CDR3 is made up of 14 amino acids. Germline V CDR1 and CDR2: SGDLS, YYNGEE.

The chain combines TRBV5-1 with TRBJ2-5, with unresolved D. Germline-derived CDR1 and CDR2 are SGHRS and YFSETQ. Trimming took off 0 bases at V and 1 base at J, with 10 bases between the two ends. The CDR3 totals 15 residues. The CDR3 nucleotides read TGCGCCAGCAGCTTGGAGGCAGGATTCCAAGAGACCCAGTACTTC. Translation gives CASSLEAGFQETQYF.

The chain couples TRBV4-1 to TRBJ2-1, with unresolved D. The length of the CDR3 is 16 residues. Germline CDR1 reads MGHRA; CDR2 reads YSYEKL. Trimming removed 0 bases from V and 0 bases from J, with 9 bases in between. Here the CDR3 DNA reads TGCGCCAGCAGCCAAGAAGCGCCAAGCTCCTACAATGAGCAGTTCTTC. It translates to CASSQEAPSSYNEQFF.

J is TRBJ1-3 and V is TRBV6-5; D is unclear. CDR3 length: 13 amino acids. Germline-derived CDR1 and CDR2 are MNHEY and SVGAGI. Trimming pared 5 bases from V and 2 bases from J, leaving 7 bases between. The CDR3 nucleotides are TGTGCCAGCAGTACAATTACTGGAAACACCATATATTTT. Translation: CASSTITGNTIYF.

The V gene is TRBV28, the J gene TRBJ1-2; D not certain. The CDR3 extends over 11 amino acids. V lost 7 bases and J 8 bases, leaving 11 bases between the germline ends. Looked up from germline, CDR1 is MDHEN and CDR2 is SYDVKM. CDR3 nucleotide sequence: TGTGCCAGCAATGGGCAGAGCGGCTACACCTTC. Its protein is CASNGQSGYTF.

The CDR3 reads CASSFLGQGAGGYTF. The CDR3 nucleotides read TGTGCCAGCAGTTTTCTGGGACAGGGGGCGGGTGGCTACACCTTC. The V and J genes are TRBV27 and TRBJ1-2, with 12 bases lining up with TRBD1. V was pared by 3 bases and J by 7 bases, with 6 bases of the junction left unmatched. The V gene's germline CDR1 is MNHEY and CDR2 SMNVEV (reference sequence). The CDR3 contains 15 residues.

The J gene is TRBJ2-2, the V gene TRBV5-1; D is undetermined. Germline-derived CDR1 and CDR2 are SGHRS and YFSETQ. This CDR3 has 12 residues. V was clipped by 5 bases and J by 6 bases, with 8 bases between them. This chain's CDR3 is CASSLVPGELFF. DNA of the CDR3: TGCGCCAGCAGTTTAGTTCCCGGGGAGCTGTTTTTT.

The chain couples TRBV29-1 to TRBJ2-5; 9 positions agree with TRBD1. V lost 2 bases, J lost 5 bases, and 9 bases stayed unmatched. Germline V gene sequence: CDR1 SQVTM, CDR2 ANQGSEA. CDR3 length: 15 amino acids. This chain's CDR3 is CSVEYVGQGIETQYF. As DNA, the CDR3 is TGCAGCGTTGAATATGTGGGACAGGGCATCGAGACCCAGTACTTC.

J is TRBJ2-1 and V is TRBV5-4; 10 nucleotides line up with TRBD2. CDR1 and CDR2 from the germline V gene are SGHNT and YYREEE (reference sequence). The V segment lost 2 bases and the J segment 2 bases; nucleotides outside the gene matches: 1. The CDR3 runs 15 residues. DNA of the CDR3: TGTGCCAGCAGCTTTACTAGCGGGGCCTACAATGAGCAGTTCTTC. Protein product: CASSFTSGAYNEQFF.

The chain recombines TRBV7-9 with TRBJ2-7; D is perhaps TRBD1 (6 bases). In germline, CDR1 is SEHNR, CDR2 FQNEAQ (reference sequence). The CDR3 spans 15 residues. Trimming removed 3 bases at V and 0 bases at J, with 12 bases between. The CDR3 coding sequence is TGTGCCAGCAGCTTCACTGGACAGAGCTCCTACGAGCAGTACTTC. This codes for CASSFTGQSSYEQYF.

The chain employs TRBV30 and TRBJ1-6, with TRBD1 matching 8 bases. V shed 5 bases and J 6 bases; nucleotides not matched to a gene: 9. Looked up from germline, CDR1 is GTSNPN and CDR2 is SVGIG (reference sequence). This CDR3 comprises 15 residues. The DNA for the CDR3 is TGTGCCTGGGAGCTACTACAGGGGGGTAATTCACCCCTCCACTTT. This encodes CAWELLQGGNSPLHF.

This sequence joins TRBV28 and TRBJ2-7; D is possibly TRBD2 (7 bases). Deletions cut 6 bases from V and 2 bases from J, with 14 bases between. Germline-derived CDR1 and CDR2 are MDHEN and SYDVKM. The CDR3 runs 14 residues. In DNA form, the CDR3 reads TGTGCCAGCAGGATGGGGGGGCGAACCTACGAGCAGTACTTC. Translation gives CASRMGGRTYEQYF.

For the CDR3, the DNA is TGTGCCTGGAGTTTCGGGACAGGGGATTCACCCCTCCACTTT. This codes for CAWSFGTGDSPLHF. This sequence joins TRBV30 and TRBJ1-6; 10 positions agree with TRBD1. CDR3 length: 14 residues. V was pared by 2 bases and J by 8 bases, with 3 bases of the junction left unmatched. Germline CDR1 GTSNPN, CDR2 SVGIG (reference sequence).

The table lists this clone with a count of one. This sequence joins TRBV30 and TRBJ1-4; TRBD1 matches at 7 bases. There are 12 residues in the CDR3. Germline V CDR1 and CDR2: GTSNPN, SVGIG (reference sequence). CDR3 amino acids: CAYIGGNEKLFF. In nucleotides, the CDR3 is TGTGCTTACATAGGGGGCAATGAAAAACTGTTTTTT.

The chain couples TRBV27 to TRBJ2-7; D unclear. Germline CDR1 MNHEY, CDR2 SMNVEV (reference sequence). The CDR3 spans 14 residues. V lost 7 bases and J 5 bases, leaving 18 bases between the germline ends. The CDR3 sequence: CASKPSPIQDEQYF. CDR3 DNA sequence: TGTGCCAGCAAACCAAGCCCGATTCAGGACGAGCAGTACTTC.

The V and J genes are TRBV19 and TRBJ2-3; D not resolved. V shed 5 bases and J shed 3 bases, with 3 bases lying between them. The CDR3 consists of 11 residues. CDR1 LNHDA and CDR2 SQIVND come from the germline V gene (reference sequence). DNA for the CDR3: TGTGCCAGTAGTGTAACAGATACGCAGTATTTT. This sequence encodes CASSVTDTQYF.